One and the same sample provided the 9 T cell receptor beta chains below, sequenced in a study of blood T cell repertoires in COVID-19. The assay was immunoSEQ multiplex PCR, and TCRdb's table has in-frame clones only and misses some. The data hold about 380,000 clones, with roughly 77% observed a single time. The sample was peripheral blood. The receptors come from a human donor with acute or convalescent COVID-19. The donor label of this sample is uncertain.

This CDR3 is CTSSPRTGGLPRVPYEQYF. The CDR3, as DNA: TGCACCAGCAGCCCTAGAACAGGGGGCCTACCAAGGGTGCCCTACGAGCAGTACTTC. The chain recombines TRBV1 with TRBJ2-7; whether TRBD1, the table's D call, matches the DNA was not checked. TRBV1 is recorded as a pseudogene. CDR3 length equals 19 residues.

The rearrangement links TRBV5-3 to TRBJ2-7; possible D gene TRBD1, 5 bases. TRBV5-3 is an ORF, and what it does is uncertain. There are 13 residues in the CDR3. V lost 8 bases to trimming and J lost 1 base, with 13 bases between them. The CDR3 loop is CASQGRGSYEQYF. The CDR3 region has the DNA TGTGCCAGCCAGGGAAGAGGATCCTACGAGCAGTACTTC.

This chain uses TRBV29-1 with TRBJ1-3; TRBD1 might be the D (6 bases). The ends were cut back, 6 bases at V and 4 bases at J, with 13 bases in the middle. Germline V gene lookup returns CDR1 SQVTM and CDR2 ANQGSEA. The CDR3 runs 13 residues. This CDR3 reads CSVITGSGNTIYF. The CDR3, as DNA: TGCAGCGTAATAACAGGGTCAGGAAACACCATATATTTT.

The chain links TRBV3-1 (or the pseudogene TRBV3-2) to TRBJ2-3, with 10 positions matching TRBD1. The CDR3 runs to 15 residues. Germline assignment: CDR1 LGHDT and CDR2 YNNKEL (reference sequence). J gave up 4 bases and V 4 bases, and 5 bases lay outside the gene matches. The CDR3 DNA is TGTGCCAGCAGCCTCGACAGGGGGCGGTCAGATACGCAGTATTTT. As protein: CASSLDRGRSDTQYF.

V and J are TRBV23-1 and TRBJ2-1; 7 positions agree with TRBD1. TRBV23-1 is recorded as an ORF, its role being uncertain. The junction had 5 bases not matched to a gene; V was cut back by 3 bases and J by 9 bases. The CDR3 covers 13 residues. The CDR3 sequence: CASSQPRQGEQFF. The CDR3 DNA reads as TGCGCCAGCAGTCAGCCCAGACAGGGTGAGCAGTTCTTC.

V is TRBV6-5 and J is TRBJ1-6; D is possibly TRBD1 (6 bases). CDR3 length equals 14 residues. Per germline, CDR1 MNHEY and CDR2 SVGAGI. V was pared by 6 bases and J by 4 bases, with 10 bases between. The CDR3 sequence is CASRPGQYNSPLHF. The CDR3 nucleotides are TGTGCCAGCAGACCGGGACAATATAATTCACCCCTCCACTTT.

This chain joins TRBV19 and TRBJ2-6; no reliable D call. The CDR3 length is 17 residues. Trimming pared 0 bases from V and 1 base from J, leaving 10 bases between. Germline CDR1 reads LNHDA; CDR2 reads SQIVND (reference sequence). CDR3 in amino acids: CASSIDLGPSGANVLTF. Here the CDR3 DNA reads TGTGCCAGTAGTATAGATCTGGGCCCTTCTGGGGCCAACGTCCTGACTTTC.

This clone appeared a single time. This chain uses TRBV6-5 with TRBJ2-5; 12 nucleotides line up with TRBD2. V shed 0 bases, J shed 7 bases, and the junction held 6 bases outside the gene matches. CDR1 and CDR2 from the germline V gene are MNHEY and SVGAGI. This CDR3 has 16 amino acids. The CDR3 loop is CASSYSGLAGSGTQYF. DNA of the CDR3: TGTGCCAGCAGTTACTCCGGACTAGCGGGATCTGGGACCCAGTACTTC.

The V gene is TRBV28, the J gene TRBJ1-1, with TRBD1 as a possible D gene (5 bases). Germline V gene lookup returns CDR1 MDHEN and CDR2 SYDVKM. The CDR3 spans 14 residues. V was trimmed by 5 bases and J by 1 base, leaving 11 bases between them. CDR3 bases: TGTGCCAGCAGTCTCCAGGGTACGAACACTGAAGCTTTCTTT. This codes for CASSLQGTNTEAFF.